These T cell receptor beta chains were read from a single sample in a study of blood T cell repertoires in COVID-19. Some clones are missing from TCRdb's copy, which holds only in-frame ones; the method was immunoSEQ multiplex PCR. The sample holds a few hundred thousand clones, about 90% seen once. The specimen was PBMCs or T cells enriched from blood (not recorded which). The receptors come from a woman between 18 and 29 years old with acute COVID-19. Each CDR3 is given with its conserved first and last residue. Each record gives: CDR3 protein, CDR3 DNA, J gene, V gene, clone size, D gene. The D gene is left open where the match is weak. Size is stated for part of the rows, as once, few or many counts, or as a class when the clone is expanded.

CDR3: CASKGPLGLTNEKLFF; DNA: TGTGCCAGCAAGGGGCCCCTTGGGCTAACTAATGAAAAACTGTTTTTT; J: TRBJ1-4; V: TRBV2; size: -; D: -
CDR3: CASSFGSAGGNEQFF; DNA: TGCGCCAGCAGCTTTGGAAGCGCGGGAGGGAATGAGCAGTTCTTC; J: TRBJ2-1; V: TRBV5-1; size: -; D: TRBD2
CDR3: CATSDFGGRETQYF; DNA: TGTGCCACCAGTGATTTCGGGGGTAGGGAGACCCAGTACTTC; J: TRBJ2-5; V: TRBV24-1; size: -; D: -
CDR3: CASSFRDSLYEQYF; DNA: TGTGCCAGCAGCTTTAGGGACAGTCTCTACGAGCAGTACTTC; J: TRBJ2-7; V: TRBV5-8; size: -; D: TRBD1
CDR3: CASSATGKGGYTF; DNA: TGTGCCAGCAGCGCGACAGGAAAGGGGGGCTACACCTTC; J: TRBJ1-2; V: TRBV6-5; size: -; D: -
CDR3: CATRGQSGELFF; DNA: TGTGCCACCAGAGGACAGTCCGGGGAGCTGTTTTTT; J: TRBJ2-2; V: TRBV24-1; size: few; D: -
CDR3: CASSPTGSQETQYF; DNA: TGTGCCAGCTCACCTACAGGATCCCAAGAGACCCAGTACTTC; J: TRBJ2-5; V: TRBV18; size: -; D: -
CDR3: CASSYSSDTQYF; DNA: TGTGCCAGCAGTTACTCCTCCGATACGCAGTATTTT; J: TRBJ2-3; V: TRBV6-5; size: -; D: -
CDR3: CASLSDGGSYNSPLHF; DNA: TGTGCCAGCCTTTCAGACGGAGGCTCCTATAATTCACCCCTCCACTTT; J: TRBJ1-6; V: TRBV28; size: -; D: -
CDR3: CARGQGHTNIQYF; DNA: TGTGCCAGAGGCCAGGGGCACACAAACATTCAGTACTTC; J: TRBJ2-4; V: TRBV27; size: -; D: -
CDR3: CASRSGGAMNTEAFF; DNA: TGTGCCAGCAGGTCCGGGGGGGCGATGAACACTGAAGCTTTCTTT; J: TRBJ1-1; V: TRBV28; size: -; D: -
CDR3: CASSNRDMGNQPQHF; DNA: TGTGCCAGCAGCAACCGGGACATGGGTAATCAGCCCCAGCATTTT; J: TRBJ1-5; V: TRBV28; size: -; D: -
CDR3: CASSPRLAPKRDEQYF; DNA: TGTGCCAGCAGCCCTAGACTAGCGCCTAAACGGGACGAGCAGTACTTC; J: TRBJ2-7; V: TRBV7-9; size: -; D: TRBD2
CDR3: CASSQVTAGTIYF; DNA: TGTGCCAGCAGCCAAGTCACAGCAGGCACCATATATTTT; J: TRBJ1-3; V: TRBV4-2; size: -; D: -
CDR3: CASSHPPFKPLSNTEAFF; DNA: TGTGCCAGCAGCCACCCGCCTTTTAAGCCTCTATCGAACACTGAAGCTTTCTTT; J: TRBJ1-1; V: TRBV14; size: -; D: -
CDR3: CAISVGGQGAPYGYTF; DNA: TGTGCCATCAGTGTAGGAGGACAGGGGGCCCCCTATGGCTACACCTTC; J: TRBJ1-2; V: TRBV10-3; size: -; D: TRBD1
CDR3: CASSQGFRRGDTEAFF; DNA: TGTGCCAGCAGCCAAGGTTTTAGGAGGGGTGACACTGAAGCTTTCTTT; J: TRBJ1-1; V: TRBV3-1/TRBV3-2; size: -; D: -
CDR3: CATSRRLAEVGETQYF; DNA: TGTGCCACCAGCAGACGACTAGCGGAAGTCGGAGAGACCCAGTACTTC; J: TRBJ2-5; V: TRBV15; size: -; D: TRBD2
CDR3: CASSSGGAGTEAFF; DNA: TGTGCCAGCAGCTCAGGGGGCGCAGGGACTGAAGCTTTCTTT; J: TRBJ1-1; V: TRBV28; size: -; D: TRBD1
CDR3: CASSLTGTSGVGELFF; DNA: TGTGCCAGCAGTTTAACCGGGACTAGCGGCGTCGGGGAGCTGTTTTTT; J: TRBJ2-2; V: TRBV28; size: -; D: TRBD2
CDR3: CASSATRQETQYF; DNA: TGTGCCAGTAGTGCCACTAGGCAAGAGACCCAGTACTTC; J: TRBJ2-5; V: TRBV19; size: -; D: -
CDR3: CASSAAGSGANVLTF; DNA: TGTGCCAGCAGCGCGGCGGGGAGTGGGGCCAACGTCCTGACTTTC; J: TRBJ2-6; V: TRBV9; size: -; D: -
CDR3: CASRAGTGGANYGYTF; DNA: TGCGCCAGCAGGGCCGGGACAGGGGGAGCTAACTATGGCTACACCTTC; J: TRBJ1-2; V: TRBV5-1; size: -; D: TRBD1
CDR3: CASSLEAGKETQYF; DNA: TGTGCCAGCAGCTTGGAGGCAGGGAAGGAGACCCAGTACTTC; J: TRBJ2-5; V: TRBV5-4; size: -; D: -
CDR3: CASSPSRGVPYEQYF; DNA: TGTGCCAGCAGCCCTAGCCGGGGGGTCCCCTACGAGCAGTACTTC; J: TRBJ2-7; V: TRBV28; size: -; D: TRBD2
CDR3: CAIRTGHNQPQHF; DNA: TGTGCCATCCGGACAGGGCACAATCAGCCCCAGCATTTT; J: TRBJ1-5; V: TRBV12-3/TRBV12-4; size: -; D: TRBD1
CDR3: CASSSLLAGDEQFF; DNA: TGTGCCAGCAGTTCTTTACTAGCGGGAGACGAGCAGTTCTTC; J: TRBJ2-1; V: TRBV27; size: -; D: TRBD2
CDR3: CATSVRGGNNQPQHF; DNA: TGTGCCACCAGTGTCCGAGGGGGAAACAATCAGCCCCAGCATTTT; J: TRBJ1-5; V: TRBV24-1; size: -; D: -
CDR3: CASSLSAGTGDYEQYF; DNA: TGCGCCAGCAGCCTATCCGCCGGGACAGGGGACTACGAGCAGTACTTC; J: TRBJ2-7; V: TRBV5-1; size: -; D: TRBD1
CDR3: CATSTRGPNQPQHF; DNA: TGTGCCACCAGTACCAGGGGGCCGAATCAGCCCCAGCATTTT; J: TRBJ1-5; V: TRBV24-1; size: -; D: TRBD1
CDR3: CASSALGLAENNEQFF; DNA: TGTGCCAGCAGCGCCCTCGGCCTAGCGGAGAACAATGAGCAGTTCTTC; J: TRBJ2-1; V: TRBV9; size: once; D: TRBD2
CDR3: CASSPGVRDSGNTIYF; DNA: TGTGCCAGCAGCCCTGGAGTGAGGGACTCTGGAAACACCATATATTTT; J: TRBJ1-3; V: TRBV7-9; size: few; D: -
CDR3: CASSTGNTEAFF; DNA: TGTGCCAGCAGTACGGGGAACACTGAAGCTTTCTTT; J: TRBJ1-1; V: TRBV7-9; size: -; D: -
CDR3: CASSGTRLAGDIPDTQYF; DNA: TGTGCCAGCAGCGGAACCCGACTAGCGGGGGACATTCCAGATACGCAGTATTTT; J: TRBJ2-3; V: TRBV7-9; size: -; D: TRBD2
CDR3: CASRSRRGVNTEAFF; DNA: TGTGCCAGCAGGTCCCGCCGAGGTGTGAACACTGAAGCTTTCTTT; J: TRBJ1-1; V: TRBV6-5; size: -; D: -
CDR3: CASGSTGPKAFF; DNA: TGTGCCAGCGGATCGACAGGCCCCAAAGCTTTCTTT; J: TRBJ1-1; V: TRBV25-1; size: -; D: -
CDR3: CASSPWSSGYNEQFF; DNA: TGTGCCAGCAGCCCCTGGAGCTCTGGCTACAATGAGCAGTTCTTC; J: TRBJ2-1; V: TRBV5-8; size: -; D: -
CDR3: CASSIGQGEVEKLFF; DNA: TGTGCCAGTAGTATTGGGCAGGGGGAAGTTGAAAAACTGTTTTTT; J: TRBJ1-4; V: TRBV19; size: once; D: TRBD1
CDR3: CASSMGGMEPQHF; DNA: TGTGCCAGTAGTATGGGGGGAATGGAGCCCCAGCATTTT; J: TRBJ1-5; V: TRBV19; size: -; D: -
CDR3: CASRGQGETEAFF; DNA: TGCGCCAGCCGGGGACAGGGGGAAACTGAAGCTTTCTTT; J: TRBJ1-1; V: TRBV5-1; size: -; D: TRBD1
CDR3: CASSPPGQGVGNTIYF; DNA: TGTGCCAGCAGCCCCCCGGGACAGGGTGTAGGAAACACCATATATTTT; J: TRBJ1-3; V: TRBV7-9; size: -; D: TRBD1
CDR3: CASNPQGASNQPQHF; DNA: TGTGCCAGCAACCCACAGGGGGCCTCAAATCAGCCCCAGCATTTT; J: TRBJ1-5; V: TRBV2; size: -; D: TRBD1
CDR3: CASIYYEQYF; DNA: TGTGCCAGCATTTACTACGAGCAGTACTTC; J: TRBJ2-7; V: TRBV21-1; size: -; D: -
CDR3: CASGTGASNQPQHF; DNA: TGTGCCAGTGGGACAGGGGCGAGCAATCAGCCCCAGCATTTT; J: TRBJ1-5; V: TRBV6-5; size: -; D: TRBD1
CDR3: CATSRDRSQPQHF; DNA: TGTGCCACCAGCAGAGATCGGAGCCAGCCCCAGCATTTT; J: TRBJ1-5; V: TRBV15; size: -; D: -
CDR3: CTAGTAETQYF; DNA: TGCACCGCTGGTACCGCGGAGACCCAGTACTTC; J: TRBJ2-5; V: TRBV20-1; size: -; D: -
CDR3: CASSLEPTSGSKVAKNIQYF; DNA: TGTGCCAGCAGCTTGGAACCTACTAGCGGGAGTAAGGTAGCCAAAAACATTCAGTACTTC; J: TRBJ2-4; V: TRBV5-4; size: -; D: TRBD2
CDR3: CASSPRSTLPNEQFF; DNA: TGTGCCAGCAGTCCCAGATCGACTCTTCCAAATGAGCAGTTCTTC; J: TRBJ2-1; V: TRBV28; size: -; D: -
CDR3: CASGLVKGIGLAVYEQYF; DNA: TGTGCTAGTGGTTTGGTAAAGGGTATCGGACTAGCCGTCTACGAGCAGTACTTC; J: TRBJ2-7; V: TRBV12-5; size: once; D: TRBD2
CDR3: CASSPTAREPQHF; DNA: TGTGCCAGCTCACCGACTGCTCGGGAACCCCAGCATTTT; J: TRBJ1-5; V: TRBV18; size: -; D: -
CDR3: CASSRTGGETQYF; DNA: TGTGCCAGCAGTAGGACAGGGGGAGAGACCCAGTACTTC; J: TRBJ2-5; V: TRBV28; size: once; D: TRBD1
CDR3: CASSTRLPGLAGGTMADTQYF; DNA: TGTGCCAGCAGTACACGCCTACCGGGACTAGCGGGAGGGACCATGGCAGATACGCAGTATTTT; J: TRBJ2-3; V: TRBV27; size: -; D: TRBD2
CDR3: CASSFSGTSGRNEQFF; DNA: TGTGCCAGCAGCTTTTCCGGGACTAGCGGGAGGAATGAGCAGTTCTTC; J: TRBJ2-1; V: TRBV7-2; size: -; D: TRBD2